This T cell receptor (beta chain) was recorded in a study of T-cell reconstitution after alpha-beta-depleted transplantation in children (TCRdb year 2016). A note on the overall study: T-cell immune reconstitution after TCRalphabeta/CD19-depleted allogeneic hematopoietic cell transplantation in children was quantitatively tracked in the study by means of TCR repertoire profiling.

V is cut by 4 bases and J by 3 bases, and the space between the germline ends is 6 bases. CDR3 length: 13 amino acids, cysteine to phenylalanine. Only the CDR3 region is kept as DNA, spanning 39 bases read in frame from base 1. For CDR1 and CDR2, the germline V gene lists MNHEY and SVGEGT. Receptor amplification or capture employed PCR. The instrument was an Illumina HiSeq 2500. TCR libraries were prepared with molecular barcoding, using unique molecular identifiers to normalize TCRbeta repertoire quantification. The public reads were reprocessed in TCRdb via fastp at Q25 and MiXCR, keeping in-frame beta chains. Each CDR3 protein appears once, grouped with its most common genes and DNA. The sample table records hundreds of thousands of distinct CDR3 sequences; around 17% of these occur just once. Of the sample, 0.9% to 1.2% is held by the ten largest clones. As concerns this clonotype: Its antigen is currently not known. Per-base quality was not reported, and no clone a single base away is much larger than it.

The sequence links TRBV6-2 or TRBV6-3 to TRBJ2-2, with no confidently assigned D gene. The sample in question was PBMCs from the stem cell graft donor, obtained from the stem cell graft. This clonotype originated in a human donor who donated a stem cell graft to a child with acute myeloid leukemia. The DNA sequence is given as TGTGCCAGCAGTTGGGTCTACACCGGGGAGCTGTTTTTT. Translated, this gives CASSWVYTGELFF.